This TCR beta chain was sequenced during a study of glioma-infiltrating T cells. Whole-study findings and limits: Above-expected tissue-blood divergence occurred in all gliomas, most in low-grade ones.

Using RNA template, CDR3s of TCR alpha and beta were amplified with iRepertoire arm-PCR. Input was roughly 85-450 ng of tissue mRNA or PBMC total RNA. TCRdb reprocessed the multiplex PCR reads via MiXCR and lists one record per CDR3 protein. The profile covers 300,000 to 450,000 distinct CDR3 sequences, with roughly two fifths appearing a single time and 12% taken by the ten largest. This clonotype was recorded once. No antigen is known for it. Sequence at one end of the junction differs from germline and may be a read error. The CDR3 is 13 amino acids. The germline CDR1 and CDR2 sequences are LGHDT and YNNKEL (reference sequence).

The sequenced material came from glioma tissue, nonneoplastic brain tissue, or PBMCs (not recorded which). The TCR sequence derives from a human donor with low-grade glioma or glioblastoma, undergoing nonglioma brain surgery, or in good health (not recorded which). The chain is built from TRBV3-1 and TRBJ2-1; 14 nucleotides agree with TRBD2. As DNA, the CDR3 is TGTGCCATCAGCCCCGGGACTAGCGGGAGAGAGTTCTTC. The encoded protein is CAISPGTSGREFF.